This T cell receptor beta chain was identified in a study of spatial heterogeneity in lung cancer (dated by TCRdb to the late 2010s). Broadly, across the study: Samples were obtained from 72 patients with early-stage, untreated non-small cell lung cancer from the lung TRACERx cohort. Follow-up PBMC samples were sequenced whenever the samples were available, and the median time to follow-up was about 25 months after resection. Beta-chain transcripts were consistently detected in greater numbers than alpha-chain transcripts, which likely reflects a higher abundance of beta-chain transcripts. In the raw uncorrected reads, each unique combination of TCR and UMI appeared more than ten times on average. TCR alpha and beta repertoires were quantitatively compared across multiple tumor regions, matched nontumor lung and blood in non-small cell lung cancer. Nonsynonymous mutation counts, determined by whole-exome sequencing of tumor tissue, were related to features of the TCR repertoire. At surgery, 200 or so tumor regions, around 67 matched nontumor lung samples and 56 PBMC samples were TCR-sequenced for both alpha and beta chains. General study outcomes and caveats: Only roughly 15 patients were included in comparisons of baseline and follow-up blood repertoires. Ubiquitous expanded tumor TCRs showed up in blood more often at tumor resection than at routine follow-up. Confirming at a functional level the hypothesis that regional TCRs recognize regional mutations was considered to require additional single-cell paired TCR alpha and beta sequencing.

Of note for this clonotype: The target of this receptor is not known. No base-level quality is on record; no much larger clone is a single base apart.

V loses 2 bases, J loses 1 base, and the germline ends lie 8 bases apart. CDR1 GTSNPN and CDR2 SVGIG are derived from the germline V gene (reference sequence). From the cysteine through the phenylalanine, the CDR3 covers 13 amino acids. Only CDR3 DNA is held: 39 bases, read in frame from base 1. Library generation was performed with 5' RACE. TCRdb lists the instrument as NextSeq 500. The TCR library protocol attached a unique molecular identifier to each TCR cDNA molecule to allow correction of PCR and sequencing errors. On the authors' methods: Decombinator tools were used for TCR identification, UMI-based error correction and CDR3 extraction. TCRs above a frequency of 2 per 1,000, corresponding to the top 1% of the tumor frequency distribution, were defined as expanded. Renyi diversity was computed with the R vegan package after each repertoire had been subsampled 100 times to 5,000 TCRs. CDR3 similarity networks were constructed using string-kernel similarity of amino acid triplets, with links drawn between CDR3s whose pairwise similarity was above 0.82. The public sequencing data were trimmed at Q25 with fastp and processed into clonotypes with MiXCR by TCRdb, which kept only in-frame beta chains. Under each unique CDR3 protein, matching rows form one entry showing the most common genes and DNA. TCRdb, not the original authors, processed these V and J calls. The sample profile shows more than 75,000 distinct CDR3 sequences; approximately 19% of them were found once. The ten most abundant clones make up around a fifth of the sample.

What this sample's time point label stands for: blood at routine non-recurrence follow-up after resection. Whole RNA extracted from tumor and nontumor lung tissue, or from cryopreserved PBMC samples, was used for TCR sequencing without cell sorting. Patients were selected for TCR sequencing only if sufficient RNA was available from at least two tumor regions. The receptor was isolated from a male donor with early-stage non-small cell lung cancer. This sample comprised PBMCs, obtained at follow-up. The V and J segments used are TRBV30 and TRBJ1-1; the D segment cannot be called with confidence. The DNA reads TGTGCCTGGAGTCGGGCCAGGAACACTGAAGCTTTCTTT. Protein translation: CAWSRARNTEAFF.